The 19 T cell receptor beta chains below were found in one sample sequenced in a study of T cell repertoires in cytomegalovirus infection. TCRdb fed the reads into MiXCR, producing one record per CDR3 protein. The sample has approximately 350,000 distinct CDR3 sequences; about 32% are singletons. For these receptors, no antigen is known. The specimen comprised cultured PBMCs, sampled from culture after CMV antigen stimulation. Source of these receptors: a human donor in good health (CMV status not recorded). Some clones in this sample may be carry-over from other donors' samples.

This clonotype was recorded a few times. The chain is built from TRBV7-2 and TRBJ1-2, with TRBD1 as a possible D gene (6 bases). The CDR3 totals 15 residues. Germline V CDR1 and CDR2: SGHTA, FQGNSA. V gave up 5 bases and J gave up 4 bases, with 17 bases separating them. CDR3 DNA: TGTGCCAGCAGCCCTAGGACAGCCGCCCCCTATGGCTACACCTTC. Translated, it gives CASSPRTAAPYGYTF.

This chain uses TRBV28 with TRBJ1-2; 7 nucleotides align to TRBD1. Trimming took 3 bases from V and 6 from J; bases not matched to a gene: 4. CDR1 MDHEN and CDR2 SYDVKM come from the germline V gene. This CDR3 has 13 residues. CDR3 loop: CASSLVTGDGYTF. DNA of the CDR3: TGTGCCAGCAGTTTGGTTACAGGGGATGGCTACACCTTC.

The chain uses TRBV5-4 and TRBJ1-2; 10 positions match TRBD1. CDR3 length equals 17 residues. Losses at the gene ends were 2 bases for V and 1 base for J; bases not matched to a gene: 8. The germline V gene has CDR1 SGHNT and CDR2 YYREEE (reference sequence). In DNA, the CDR3 is TGTGCCAGCAGCTTTACCGGGACAGGGGTGCGTAACTATGGCTACACCTTC. Amino acid sequence: CASSFTGTGVRNYGYTF.

CDR3 nucleotides: TGTGCCACCAGCAGATCTAGGAGTACAGATACGCAGTATTTT. Its protein product is CATSRSRSTDTQYF. The gene calls are TRBV15 and TRBJ2-3; D is unclear. Germline V CDR1 and CDR2: LNHNV, YYDKDF (reference sequence). V dropped 2 bases and J dropped 3 bases, with 9 bases sitting between them. CDR3 length: 14 residues.

There are many counts of this clonotype. CDR3 sequence reads: CASSLLGRTDTQYF. CDR3 nucleotide sequence: TGTGCCAGCAGCTTACTAGGCCGCACAGATACGCAGTATTTT. This chain connects TRBV7-2 to TRBJ2-3; unclear D gene. Trimming took 2 bases from V and 1 from J, leaving 7 bases between them. Germline CDR1 SGHTA, CDR2 FQGNSA. The CDR3 sequence is 14 residues long.

In this sample, this clonotype turned up many times. The chain couples TRBV12-3 or TRBV12-4 to TRBJ1-3; tentative D call: TRBD1 (5 bases). The V and J ends lost 2 bases and 0 bases respectively, with 8 bases between them. CDR3 length equals 15 residues. CDR3 residues: CASSLQGSSGNTIYF. The CDR3 nucleotides are TGTGCCAGCAGTTTACAGGGCAGCTCTGGAAACACCATATATTTT.

The V and J genes are TRBV6-2 or TRBV6-3 and TRBJ2-7, with TRBD2 identical over 9 bases. Germline V lookup: CDR1 MNHEY, CDR2 SVGEGT. Trimming took 6 bases from V and 3 from J; bases not matched to a gene: 6. The CDR3 consists of 14 residues. CDR3 sequence: CASRETSGLYEQYV. DNA for the CDR3: TGTGCCAGCAGGGAGACTAGCGGACTCTACGAGCAGTACGTC.

This clonotype showed up just once. CDR3 in DNA: TGTGCCAGCAGCTCGACCGGGACTAGCACCGGGGAGCTGTTTTTT. This translates into CASSSTGTSTGELFF. The J gene is TRBJ2-2, the V gene TRBV7-3; TRBD2 matches at 8 bases. J gave up 4 bases and V 4 bases, and 5 bases lay outside the gene matches. CDR1 is SGHTA, CDR2 FQGTGA, per germline. This CDR3 spans 15 amino acids.

This clonotype was picked up one time. The chain has TRBV4-3 and TRBJ2-2; D gene ambiguous. V lost 1 base and J 6 bases, leaving 12 bases between the germline ends. The CDR3 covers 15 residues. CDR1 LGHNA and CDR2 YSLEER come from the germline V gene. The CDR3 region is CASSQVTLGPGELFF. CDR3 coding DNA: TGCGCCAGCAGCCAAGTAACCCTAGGTCCCGGGGAGCTGTTTTTT.

This chain uses TRBV28 with TRBJ1-2, with a tentative D call TRBD1 (5 bases). The CDR3 totals 12 residues. Looked up from germline, CDR1 is MDHEN and CDR2 is SYDVKM. V gave up 2 bases and J gave up 8 bases, with 9 bases separating them. CDR3 nucleotides: TGTGCCAGCAGTTTAGGGACTATCGGCTACACCTTC. Amino acids: CASSLGTIGYTF.

V is TRBV24-1 and J is TRBJ2-5; TRBD2 is a possible D gene (6 bases). Trimming took off 3 bases at V and 0 bases at J, with 10 bases between the two ends. CDR3 length: 15 residues. CDR1 is KGHDR and CDR2 is SFDVKD in the germline V gene. Written as DNA, the CDR3 is TGTGCCACCAGTGATACTCTAGCGAACCAAGAGACCCAGTACTTC. Translated: CATSDTLANQETQYF.

The sample holds a few counts of this clonotype. The rearrangement joins TRBV7-2 to TRBJ1-2; possible D gene TRBD1, 6 bases. CDR1 is SGHTA, CDR2 FQGNSA, per germline. The CDR3 totals 15 residues. V lost 4 bases and J lost 5, with 17 bases in between. The CDR3 spells CASSSTGFRAYGYTF. In DNA form, the CDR3 reads TGTGCCAGCAGCTCTACAGGGTTTAGAGCTTATGGCTACACCTTC. The full variable domain, with the rest looked up from reference TRBV7-2 and TRBJ1-2, is GAGVSQSPSNKVTEKGKDVELRCDPISGHTALYWYRQSLGQGLEFLIYFQGNSAPDKSGLPSDRFSAERTGGSVSTLTIQRTQQEDSAVYLCASSSTGFRAYGYTFGSGTRLTVV.

This clonotype was recorded a few times. V gene TRBV14 combines with J gene TRBJ1-2; D gene ambiguous. Trimming stripped 2 bases from V and 6 bases from J, with 10 bases between. CDR1 is SGHDN, CDR2 FVKESK, per germline. The CDR3 extends over 13 amino acids. CDR3 protein: CASSQSRVDGYTF. CDR3 nucleotide sequence: TGTGCCAGCAGCCAAAGTCGGGTCGATGGCTACACCTTC.

This clonotype was observed once. The V and J genes are TRBV7-9 and TRBJ1-3, with D unclear. The CDR3 has 14 residues. V was pared by 5 bases and J by 2 bases, with 10 bases between. Germline V gene lookup returns CDR1 SEHNR and CDR2 FQNEAQ (reference sequence). The CDR3 nucleotides read TGTGCCAGCAGCCCATCGAGGACTGGAAACACCATATATTTT. Protein product: CASSPSRTGNTIYF.

This clonotype showed up just a few times. The V call is TRBV12-3 or TRBV12-4, the J call TRBJ1-5, with 9 positions matching TRBD1. The CDR3 consists of 15 residues. Trimming removed 7 bases from V and 4 bases from J; junction bases left unmatched: 8. CDR3 nucleotides: TGTGCCAGCACCGGCACCGGGACAGGGAATCAGCCCCAGCATTTT. Residues: CASTGTGTGNQPQHF.

This clonotype appeared a few times. The chain couples TRBV7-2 to TRBJ2-3; no clear D. CDR3 length: 12 residues. V was cut by 6 bases and J by 2 bases, with 6 bases left in between. Looked up from germline, CDR1 is SGHTA and CDR2 is FQGNSA. This CDR3 reads CASRTLTDTQYF. DNA of the CDR3: TGTGCCAGCAGGACTCTCACAGATACGCAGTATTTT.

This clonotype is a singleton in its sample. V gene TRBV6-5 combines with J gene TRBJ1-2; maybe TRBD1 (6 bases). Germline CDR1 is MNHEY and CDR2 is SVGAGI. V was shortened by 5 bases and J by 5 bases, with 12 bases between the two germline ends. The CDR3 is 13 amino acids. The CDR3 loop is CASSRDNPYGYTF. As DNA, the CDR3 is TGTGCCAGCAGTCGGGACAATCCATATGGCTACACCTTC.

This clonotype was seen a few times. The CDR3 bases are TGTGCCAGCAACGAGGGACAGGGGCTCTACGAGCAGTACTTC. It codes for CASNEGQGLYEQYF. The chain employs TRBV6-5 and TRBJ2-7; 10 bases fit TRBD1. Germline CDR1 and CDR2: MNHEY and SVGAGI. Unmatched junction bases numbered 6, after V lost 7 bases and J lost 3 bases. The CDR3 consists of 14 residues.

The chain combines TRBV27 with TRBJ1-1; 8 nucleotides match TRBD1. V lost 5 bases to trimming and J lost 1 base; unmatched junction nucleotides: 6. This CDR3 has 15 amino acids. The germline V gene has CDR1 MNHEY and CDR2 SMNVEV (reference sequence). As DNA, the CDR3 is TGTGCCAGCAGTCTCTCCGGGACAGGGAACACTGAAGCTTTCTTT. Protein sequence: CASSLSGTGNTEAFF.